This T cell receptor (beta chain) stems from a study of beta chain features in type 1 diabetes (dated by TCRdb to the late 2010s). A note on the overall study: Patients and healthy donors did not differ in mean age, gender distribution, total cell number or subset yield. A total of about 110,000,000 sorted cells were examined across all samples, and a strong correlation was observed between cell number per subset and RNA yield. In the study, recently diagnosed type 1 diabetes patients and matched healthy donors were compared on the TCRB repertoires of their sorted circulating CD4+ T cell subsets. Regulatory and stem cell-like memory subsets were obtained from only 8 patients and roughly 8 healthy donors, while naive and central memory subsets were obtained from all 30 or so donors. Study-level results and caveats: Because small numbers of individuals were included in the HLA sub-analyses, any influence of HLA type on TCRB rearrangement was left unresolved. Naive, central memory and regulatory TCRB repertoires appeared to be more similar among patients than among healthy donors. At VDJ recombination sites, patients with type 1 diabetes made fewer insertions and deleted more nucleotides, a pattern implying thymic rearrangement abnormalities. PCR might favor shorter templates, but patient and control samples were amplified and corrected together, so any skew would affect both groups equally. Because cDNA rather than genomic DNA was sequenced, highly expressing activated cells could have been over-represented, although no difference in activation and CD3 levels was found between groups. Type 1 diabetes patients showed a moderate but significant shortening of TCRB CDR3 length in all four CD4+ subsets.

Note on this clone: It lacks a known antigen. One base away there is no much larger clone; base qualities are not given.

Each donor gave one peripheral blood draw, averaging roughly 120 mL, which was collected into heparinised tubes. Using a panel that included CD45RO, CCR7, CD25, CD127, CD95 and CD27, naive, central memory, regulatory and stem cell-like memory CD4+ T cells were sorted on a BD FACSAria II. A purity above 95% was achieved for all sorted populations. PBMCs were isolated right away by Lymphoprep density gradient centrifugation and were stained directly, without culture. So that batch effects would be minimized, each experiment stained and sorted samples in pairs, pairing one healthy donor with one patient. There are 15 amino acids in the CDR3, from cysteine to phenylalanine inclusive. The CDR3 DNA has 45 bases and is translated from base 1. Based on the germline V gene (reference sequence), the CDR1 and CDR2 sequences are MNHEY and SMNVEV. Trimming leaves V shorter by 8 bases and J shorter by 2 bases, with the junction holding 7 bases beyond the gene matches.

The High Capacity cDNA Reverse Transcription Kit was used to reverse transcribe all of the isolated RNA, meaning that expressed TCRB transcripts were what got sequenced. Deep immunoSEQ sequencing was applied to naive, central memory and regulatory T cell samples, giving an average of about 3.57 million total reads per sample. Sorted cells were lysed in RLT buffer and RNA was extracted with DNase-treated RNeasy Micro or Mini kits, depending on cell number. Each cell subset was processed on its own to prevent cross-contamination, while patient and healthy donor samples were processed together. The immunoSEQ multiplex PCR was used to amplify TCRB sequences from cDNA, yielding 87-bp fragments that span the CDR3 region. Sequencing of the amplicons was done on the Illumina HiSeq platform. Per the original workflow: PCR bias was computationally corrected using synthetic template baselines, reads within Hamming distance 2 were collapsed, and singletons that could not be merged were discarded. Reads were aligned against IMGT to assign V, D and J genes, CDR3 length and insertions or deletions at six rearrangement sites. Within each subset, clonotype counts were normalized to the number of sorted cells before true diversity and Gini coefficients were calculated with the tcR R package. Repertoire sharing was quantified using the overlap coefficient calculated on TCRB nucleotide sequences. The clones in this table, taken by TCRdb from immuneACCESS, are in-frame only. Not every clone is retained; where verified, under half of the shortfall comes from an unresolved V gene, and the cause of the rest is unknown. V, J and clone size derive from that table, while D and trimming were established from the DNA sequence. The sample table lists 95,000 to 110,000 clones, around 30% of them with a count of one. The ten largest account for about 0.57% of the sample.

This clonotype was sampled from a woman between 18 and 29 years old with type 1 diabetes. This receptor chain uses TRBV27 and TRBJ2-3; 10 bases in the middle match TRBD2. Sample: central memory CD4+ T cells from blood. The sequenced DNA is TGTGCCAGCCTAGGACTAGCGGATTTCACAGATACGCAGTATTTT. Translated, it reads CASLGLADFTDTQYF.